The present T cell receptor beta chain was sequenced within a study of blood T cell repertoires in COVID-19. Study-wide background: Whether acute or convalescent, the COVID-19 samples came from the United States, Italy and Spain.

The method was immunoSEQ multiplex PCR; TCRdb's version includes in-frame clones alone and lacks a portion of them. The sample yields 110,000 or so clones, around 89% seen once. Germline values: CDR1 DFQATT, CDR2 SNEGSKA (reference sequence). The V segment lost 6 bases and the J segment 3 bases; nucleotides outside the gene matches: 0. The CDR3 is 11 amino acids. The TCR was taken from a woman aged 50 to 60 with acute or convalescent COVID-19. This sequence joins TRBV20-1 and TRBJ2-5; TRBD1 agrees at 8 bases. The sequenced sample consisted of peripheral blood. CDR3 DNA: TGCAGTGCGACAGGGGAAGAGACCCAGTACTTC. Its translation is CSATGEETQYF.